The T cell receptor beta chain under discussion was sequenced for a study of blood T cell repertoires in COVID-19. About the study: Both acute and convalescent COVID-19 samples were obtained from the United States, Italy and Spain. PBMCs, B-cell-depleted T cells, or T cells were the source of the cDNA or gDNA that made up the material.

Authors' processing steps: Scientists estimated how many nucleated cells there were by amplifying reference gene primers. TCRdb's copy holds only in-frame clones and misses some; the assay was immunoSEQ multiplex PCR. The DNA gave D and trimming, while V, J and clone size come from that table. This sample has around 95,000 clones, with approximately 80% found just once. This clonotype originated in a woman in her 70s with acute or convalescent COVID-19. Specimen: peripheral blood.

The CDR3: CASSPQAGNTGELFF. CDR3 coding DNA: TGCGCCAGCAGCCCCCAGGCCGGTAACACCGGGGAGCTGTTTTTT. J is TRBJ2-2 and V is TRBV5-1, with no clear D. The CDR3 covers 15 residues. The germline V gene encodes CDR1 SGHRS and CDR2 YFSETQ. V lost 4 bases, J lost 2 bases, and 12 bases lay in between.